The TCR beta chain described here comes from a study of blood T cell repertoires in COVID-19. Germline-derived CDR1 and CDR2 are LNHDA and SQIVND (reference sequence). The CDR3 loop spans 18 amino acids. J was trimmed by 0 bases and V by 7 bases; bases with no gene match: 10. Per the authors' pipeline: By means of reference gene primer amplification, nucleated cell counts were estimated. Assay used: immunoSEQ multiplex PCR; TCRdb lists only in-frame clones, some missing. V, J and clone size are taken as reported in that table, and D and trimming were inferred from the DNA itself. The sample consists of around 270,000 clones, around 85% of them appearing once.

This sequence originates from a human donor with COVID-19, enrolled during active disease. The donor label of this sample is uncertain. The rearrangement links TRBV19 to TRBJ2-2, with 11 bases fitting TRBD2. Material for sequencing was peripheral blood. CDR3 sequence reads: CASMDLRLAGPNTGELFF. Here the CDR3 DNA reads TGTGCCAGTATGGATTTGAGACTAGCGGGACCGAACACCGGGGAGCTGTTTTTT.